The entry that follows covers one T cell receptor (beta chain) sequence. What it recognizes is unknown. The germline V gene has CDR1 MNHEY and CDR2 SVGAGI. Trimming at V came to 2 bases and at J to 8 bases, leaving 8 bases not matched to a gene. The CDR3 contains 14 residues. 13 Jbeta primers and 60 Vbeta primers were used for the PCR. The assay was immunoSEQ multiplex PCR, and TCRdb's table has in-frame clones only and misses some. The sample has some 150,000 clones; about 85% are singletons. The data were taken from a study of cytomegalovirus exposure and HLA in healthy donors. Overall study context: An earlier analysis identified more than 90 million unique TCR beta sequences in some 170 million T cells.

Findings and caveats of the study: A missense DCLRE1C variant was associated with V- and J-gene trimming of TCR beta chains in a later analysis, and an independent cohort replicated the association. Per a later analysis, 15,000 to 20,000 TCR beta sequences showed association with HLA alleles at 0.05 false discovery rate.

Healthy bone marrow donors made up the cohort. The receptor was isolated from a young woman in good health and CMV-seronegative. The V and J genes are TRBV6-5 and TRBJ1-2; 7 nucleotides agree with TRBD1. Input material: PBMCs. DNA for the CDR3: TGTGCCAGCAGTTACGCAGGGGGAGTAGGCGGCTACACCTTC. Residues: CASSYAGGVGGYTF.